This T cell receptor (beta chain) was identified in a study of shared clonotypes between healthy human individuals (dated by TCRdb to the early 2020s). About the full investigation: Two women and a few men aged 18 to 49 years were included in the cohort. Per donor, three plates each were used for CD4 naive and CD4 memory, two for CD8 naive, and one for CD8 memory. To estimate repertoire size and how much clonotypes are shared between individuals, the study performed deep sequencing of blood TCR repertoires from about 5 healthy adults. Different laboratories and diverse techniques were used to prepare libraries and sequence TCR repertoires, to increase sequencing depth and limit assay-specific biases. Per donor, leukapheresis produced somewhere between about 0.94 and 10 billion PBMCs. What the research found in general, with its limitations: Sharing across a handful of donors was observed for 5% to 6.5% of naive CD4, 3% to 3.5% of naive CD8, roughly 2.4% of memory CD4, and less than 0.45% of memory CD8 clonotypes. Even with the large sequencing depth, rarefaction of the sorted-subset datasets indicated that sequencing was incomplete. Clonotypes shared by all four sorted-subset donors showed higher generation probabilities than non-shared clonotypes. Estimated clonotype richness was generally larger for naive than for memory subsets. Based on pairwise subsampling, the degree of clonotype sharing among donors was expected to be affected by sequencing depth. Only blood was sampled, and tissue TCR repertoires likely differ from those in blood. Because the study included a small number of donors, the genetic and exposure-history diversity represented was limited.

Healthy HIV-negative adults with no recently reported acute infections or vaccinations were included as donors. Only Caucasian adults living in Nashville, Tennessee, USA were represented among the donors. CD4+ T cells were enriched through magnetic negative selection, after which naive cells were positively selected on CD45RA and the remaining negative fraction served as the memory subset. After blood collection by leukapheresis, PBMCs were isolated using Ficoll-Histopaque density gradient centrifugation and then cryopreserved in the vapor phase of liquid nitrogen. Analytical flow cytometry was used to check the purity and quantity of each magnetically sorted T cell population. Genomic DNA was isolated from each sorted fraction and quantified by UV absorbance on a Nanodrop 2000c. CDR1 and CDR2, looked up from the germline V gene, are SGHTA and FQGNSA. Relative to germline, V is missing 4 bases and J is missing 1 base, with 3 bases of the junction outside any gene match. Taken from cysteine to phenylalanine, the CDR3 has 15 residues. The read is trimmed to its CDR3 DNA, 45 bases read in frame from base 1.

Points on this clone: Its target antigen remains unknown. No qualities accompany the bases; no much larger clone lies one base away. The sample carries other DNA sequences with the same CDR3.

TCR CDR3 regions were amplified from genomic DNA by multiplex PCR using the deep immunoSEQ assay. For each cell subset, the extracted genomic DNA was distributed evenly across all wells of several immunoSEQ 96-well plates, and each plate served as one replicate. Each replicate PCR for sorted subsets received about 210 ng genomic DNA, equal to about 29,000 T cell genomes. The purified libraries were quantified using a Qubit 3.0 fluorometer, sized with a Bioanalyzer 2100, and then quantified again using the KAPA Library Quantification kit. A separate single-read 150-cycle Illumina NextSeq 550 flow cell was used to sequence each immunoSEQ 96-well plate. The paper's processing steps were these. Because the immunoSEQ output included only junctional sequences and no quality scores, the filtering could not be the same as the filtering used for full-length reads. To assign V/J genes and CDR3, sequences were annotated using PyIR, a Python wrapper for IgBLAST v1.9, with IMGT germline references. Reads with weak V/J assignments (E-value above 1e-6), missing CDR3, stop codons, out-of-frame junctions, or ambiguous translated residues were removed. V3J clonotypes were defined by identical inferred V gene, J gene, and CDR3 amino acid sequence. The percentage overlap between two repertoires was calculated by dividing the number of shared unique clonotypes by the size of the smaller repertoire. Repertoire richness was assessed with RTK rarefaction, the Chao1 estimator, and Recon v2.1 estimates of unobserved clonotypes. For all TCRbeta clonotypes obtained by the gDNA method from several donors, generation probabilities were computed with OLGA. Sourced from immuneACCESS, this table was stored by TCRdb with only in-frame sequences that have V and J called. A share of the clones is absent; for the studies checked, an unresolved V gene accounts for under half, and the remainder has no known explanation. D and trimming come from the DNA, and the V and J calls and clone size come from that table. Here the sample has 2 million to 3 million clones; over 85% occur a single time. About 0.34% of the sample is held by the ten biggest clonotypes.

The sample was naive CD4+ T cells from PBMCs. The sample's cell subset or site label is to be understood as: CD45RA+ positively selected. This clonotype was sampled from a man aged 18 to 29 in good health. Some clones in this sample may be carry-over from other donors' samples. The receptor chain draws on TRBV7-2 and TRBJ2-1; 8 junctional bases match TRBD1. CDR3 loop: CASSSRQGSYNEQFF. The DNA is TGTGCCAGCAGCTCAAGACAGGGGTCCTACAATGAGCAGTTCTTC.